What follows are 19 T cell receptor beta chains derived from one specimen sequenced in a study of OX40 agonist ivuxolimab in advanced cancers. Produced via immunoSEQ multiplex PCR; TCRdb's table is partial and in-frame only. This table has some 52,000 clones, 80% to 85% appearing once. The sequencing here drew on CD4+ or CD8+ T cells sorted from blood, taken in a trial of the OX40 agonist ivuxolimab. These TCRs come from an adult with an advanced solid tumor such as melanoma, head and neck, liver or kidney cancer.

The chain recombines TRBV29-1 with TRBJ2-7, with TRBD2 matching over 7 bases. This CDR3 contains 13 residues. Germline assignment: CDR1 SQVTM and CDR2 ANQGSEA. The J segment lost 3 bases and the V segment lost 5 bases, leaving 7 bases of the junction unmatched. CDR3 nucleotides: TGCAGCGTTTGGGAGGGTGGTGGCTACGAGCAGTACTTC. Translation gives CSVWEGGGYEQYF.

This clone was counted a few times. The V gene is TRBV7-8, the J gene TRBJ2-2; 8 bases line up with TRBD2. The V and J ends lost 1 base and 11 bases, in that order; junction bases with no gene match: 12. CDR3 size: 16 residues. Looked up from germline, CDR1 is SGHVS and CDR2 is FQNEAQ. The chain's CDR3 is CASSLDGGLATLELFF. In DNA form, the CDR3 reads TGTGCCAGCAGCTTAGACGGAGGACTAGCCACGCTCGAGCTGTTTTTT.

This clone was counted once. The chain carries TRBV29-1 and TRBJ2-1; D is possibly TRBD2 (5 bases). Trimming took off 6 bases at V and 9 bases at J, with 9 bases between the two ends. The germline V gene encodes CDR1 SQVTM and CDR2 ANQGSEA. The CDR3 extends over 10 amino acids. The CDR3 loop reads CSVQEVEQFF. CDR3 bases: TGCAGCGTCCAGGAGGTTGAGCAGTTCTTC.

DNA of the CDR3: TGTGCCAGCAGTGAAGCGGGGCTAACAGATACGCAGTATTTT. Translating gives CASSEAGLTDTQYF. V gene TRBV6-1 combines with J gene TRBJ2-3; tentatively, D is TRBD1 (5 bases). Per the germline V gene, CDR1 is MNHNS and CDR2 is SASEGT. The CDR3 has 14 residues. Between the trimmed V and J ends, which lost 0 bases and 3 bases, there was a span of 7 bases.

This clone occurred a few times. The chain carries TRBV7-2 and TRBJ2-3; 8 bases are a match to TRBD1. J lost 5 bases, V lost 5 bases, and 3 bases had no gene match. Per germline, CDR1 SGHTA and CDR2 FQGNSA. The CDR3 extends over 13 amino acids. CDR3 in amino acids: CASSPGTGDTQYF. The CDR3 bases are TGTGCCAGCAGCCCCGGGACAGGAGATACGCAGTATTTT.

The chain employs TRBV29-1 and TRBJ1-1; D ambiguous. The CDR3 is made up of 12 amino acids. V gave up 4 bases and J gave up 0 bases, with 6 bases separating them. Germline V lookup: CDR1 SQVTM, CDR2 ANQGSEA. CDR3 sequence reads: CSVGDLNTEAFF. The CDR3 DNA follows: TGCAGCGTTGGAGACTTGAACACTGAAGCTTTCTTT.

The rearrangement uses TRBV7-2 and TRBJ2-3; D unclear. The CDR3 has 12 amino acids. Germline loops: CDR1 SGHTA, CDR2 FQGNSA. Trimming shortened V by 4 bases and J by 9 bases, and 11 bases separated the two germline ends. The CDR3 DNA sequence: TGTGCCAGCAGCTCAGTGCCATTGACGCAGTATTTT. Translation gives CASSSVPLTQYF.

The chain employs TRBV2 and TRBJ1-2, with a weak D call TRBD1 (5 bases). The CDR3 runs 13 residues. Deletions cut 7 bases from V and 7 bases from J, with 16 bases between. CDR1 and CDR2 (germline): SNHLY, FYNNEI. The CDR3 DNA reads TGTGCCAGCAAAGGGGAGGAGGGTTCTGGCTACACCTTC. This encodes CASKGEEGSGYTF.

The V call is TRBV18, the J call TRBJ2-7; tentative D call: TRBD2 (6 bases). V was clipped by 3 bases and J by 7 bases, with 10 bases between them. The CDR3 covers 12 residues. The germline CDR1 and CDR2 sequences are KGHSH and LQKENI. This chain's CDR3 is CASSPTRGEQYV. DNA of the CDR3: TGTGCCAGCTCACCCACCCGGGGGGAGCAGTACGTC.

The chain recombines TRBV5-1 with TRBJ1-1, with D possibly being TRBD1 (5 bases). The CDR3 is 13 amino acids. The germline V and J ends were trimmed by 7 bases and 0 bases, with 10 bases remaining between them. Looked up from germline, CDR1 is SGHRS and CDR2 is YFSETQ. The CDR3: CASGQGMNTEAFF. The CDR3 bases are TGCGCCAGCGGCCAGGGTATGAACACTGAAGCTTTCTTT. Full variable domain (outside the CDR3, taken from reference TRBV5-1 and TRBJ1-1): KAGVTQTPRYLIKTRGQQVTLSCSPISGHRSVSWYQQTPGQGLQFLFEYFSETQRNKGNFPGRFSGRQFSNSRSEMNVSTLELGDSALYLCASGQGMNTEAFFGQGTRLTVV.

This chain links TRBV5-1 with TRBJ2-7; 7 positions agree with TRBD2. The CDR3 runs 14 residues. Germline assignment: CDR1 SGHRS and CDR2 YFSETQ. V gave up 7 bases and J gave up 1 base; unmatched junction bases: 8. The CDR3 region has the DNA TGCGCCAGCGGGGGGGTGCAGGGATCCTACGAGCAGTACTTC. This encodes CASGGVQGSYEQYF.

V and J are TRBV27 and TRBJ2-3; D unclear. Germline lookup yields CDR1 MNHEY and CDR2 SMNVEV (reference sequence). This CDR3 has 11 residues. The V end was cut by 1 base, the J end by 8 bases, with 4 bases between. In DNA form, the CDR3 reads TGTGCCAGCAGTTTATTGAGTACGCAGTATTTT. It encodes CASSLLSTQYF.

The chain recombines TRBV29-1 with TRBJ2-7; the D is unclear. Looked up from germline, CDR1 is SQVTM and CDR2 is ANQGSEA. The ends were cut back, 4 bases at V and 6 bases at J, with 7 bases in the middle. This CDR3 has 10 amino acids. The CDR3 here is CSVGTLEQYF. Here the CDR3 DNA reads TGCAGCGTTGGGACCCTCGAGCAGTACTTC.

V and J are TRBV5-6 and TRBJ1-2; D is unresolved. This CDR3 is built from 11 residues. In germline, CDR1 is SGHDT, CDR2 YYEEEE. V lost 4 bases to trimming and J lost 3 bases, with 4 bases between them. This CDR3 is CASSRDYGYTF. The CDR3 DNA sequence: TGTGCCAGCAGCCGGGACTATGGCTACACCTTC.

V is TRBV2 and J is TRBJ2-5; TRBD1 matches at 7 bases. Germline values: CDR1 SNHLY, CDR2 FYNNEI. V shed 4 bases, J shed 1 base, and the junction held 6 bases outside the gene matches. This CDR3 has 15 residues. DNA of the CDR3: TGTGCCAGCAGTGCAACCAGGGGGACCCAAGAGACCCAGTACTTC. This gives the protein CASSATRGTQETQYF.

The rearrangement joins TRBV7-2 to TRBJ1-2, with a weak D call TRBD1 (6 bases). Germline assignment: CDR1 SGHTA and CDR2 FQGNSA. The CDR3 length is 13 residues. The ends were cut back, 1 base at V and 6 bases at J, with 9 bases in the middle. The DNA of the CDR3 is TGTGCCAGCAGCTTAGAAGGGACAAATGGCTACACCTTC. Translating gives CASSLEGTNGYTF.

The rearrangement joins TRBV7-4 to TRBJ2-7; 10 positions agree with TRBD1. CDR1 SGHVT and CDR2 SQSDAQ come from the germline V gene. The V segment lost 5 bases and the J segment 5 bases; nucleotides outside the gene matches: 9. This CDR3 is built from 15 residues. Here the CDR3 reads CASSPGTGEVNEQYV. The CDR3 bases are TGTGCCAGCAGCCCCGGGACAGGGGAAGTCAACGAGCAGTACGTC.

The rearrangement links TRBV10-1 to TRBJ2-5, with D unresolved. Trimming took 3 bases from V and 1 from J, leaving 30 bases between them. CDR3 length: 21 amino acids. Germline CDR1 reads WNHNN; CDR2 reads SYGVQD (reference sequence). The CDR3 sequence: CASSDSLELDDGFTTQETQYF. CDR3 sequence (DNA): TGCGCCAGCAGTGATTCTTTGGAATTGGACGACGGCTTCACAACCCAAGAGACCCAGTACTTC.

The chain has TRBV25-1 and TRBJ2-4; D unresolved. The CDR3 spans 18 residues. Looked up from germline, CDR1 is MGHDK and CDR2 is SYGVNS. V was pared by 3 bases and J by 3 bases, with 21 bases between. Here the CDR3 reads CASSDSYPGRYGKNIQYF. CDR3 DNA: TGTGCCAGCAGTGACAGCTACCCGGGCAGATATGGCAAAAACATTCAGTACTTC.